These 21 T cell receptor beta chains were sequenced from one sample in a study of shared clonotypes between healthy human individuals (TCRdb year 2020). The library was obtained by the immunoSEQ multiplex PCR assay. TCRdb's version of the immuneACCESS table is confined to in-frame rearrangements and falls short of the full clone set. An unresolved V gene accounts for under half of the shortfall where checked; the remainder is of unknown origin. For this sample the table gives approximately 710,000 clones, of which 90% were detected only once. Of the sample, about a third falls within the top ten clones. Sequenced sample: memory CD8+ T cells from PBMCs. The sample's cell subset or site label, in plain terms: CD45RO+ cells pooled with CCR7-negative TemRA cells. The receptors stem from a man aged 18 to 29 in good health. Some clones in this sample may be carry-over from other donors' samples.

The chain combines TRBV7-9 with TRBJ1-2; the match to TRBD1 covers 7 bases. Unmatched junction bases numbered 13, after V lost 2 bases and J lost 10 bases. The CDR3 has 15 amino acids. Looked up from germline, CDR1 is SEHNR and CDR2 is FQNEAQ (reference sequence). CDR3 coding DNA: TGTGCCAGCAGCTTACGGGACAGACACTATGTTGACTACACCTTC. This codes for CASSLRDRHYVDYTF.

The chain carries TRBV9 and TRBJ2-1; TRBD1 agrees at 8 bases. Trimming at V came to 10 bases and at J to 0 bases, leaving 18 bases not matched to a gene. The CDR3 consists of 18 residues. Germline CDR1 and CDR2: SGDLS and YYNGEE. The CDR3 sequence is CACRGTGKAWSSYNEQFF. Written as DNA, the CDR3 is TGTGCCTGCCGGGGGACAGGAAAGGCGTGGAGCTCCTACAATGAGCAGTTCTTC.

This rearrangement joins TRBV11-2 to TRBJ2-7, with 12 bases identical to TRBD2. This CDR3 spans 15 amino acids. Per germline, CDR1 SGHAT and CDR2 FQNNGV. J lost 2 bases, V lost 5 bases, and 4 bases had no gene match. The CDR3 loop is CASSTRLAGAYEQYF. The CDR3 nucleotides are TGTGCCAGCAGCACCCGACTAGCGGGAGCCTACGAGCAGTACTTC.

V gene TRBV5-1 combines with J gene TRBJ1-3; perhaps TRBD1 as D (5 bases). The CDR3 spans 16 residues. The germline V gene has CDR1 SGHRS and CDR2 YFSETQ. V was trimmed by 5 bases and J by 4 bases, leaving 19 bases between them. CDR3 protein: CASSTREGFSGNTIYF. For the CDR3, the DNA is TGCGCCAGCAGTACTAGGGAGGGGTTTTCCGGAAACACCATATATTTT.

V and J are TRBV28 and TRBJ1-1, with unresolved D. The CDR3 length is 12 residues. Trimming cost V 6 bases and J 3 bases, with 8 bases left between them. CDR1 is MDHEN and CDR2 is SYDVKM in the germline V gene. The CDR3, as DNA: TGTGCCAGCAGCCAGAGGGACACTGAAGCTTTCTTT. This sequence encodes CASSQRDTEAFF.

The rearrangement uses TRBV27 and TRBJ2-1, with 9 positions matching TRBD2. The CDR3 spans 18 residues. The germline CDR1 and CDR2 sequences are MNHEY and SMNVEV (reference sequence). After removal of 0 bases from V and 0 bases from J, the junction contained 6 bases not matched to a gene. In DNA form, the CDR3 reads TGTGCCAGCAGTTTATCATCGAGCGGGAGGCACTCCTACAATGAGCAGTTCTTC. Translating gives CASSLSSSGRHSYNEQFF.

The rearrangement joins TRBV19 to TRBJ1-2; 10 bases map to TRBD1. V dropped 10 bases and J dropped 3; count of bases not matched to a gene: 20. Per germline, CDR1 LNHDA and CDR2 SQIVND (reference sequence). The CDR3 runs to 18 residues. CDR3: CATLGIRDRGRRYYGYTF. CDR3 nucleotides: TGTGCCACCCTAGGGATCCGGGACAGGGGAAGGCGTTACTATGGCTACACCTTC.

The chain links TRBV19 to TRBJ2-1; possible D gene TRBD1, 5 bases. Germline V gives CDR1 LNHDA, CDR2 SQIVND (reference sequence). CDR3 size: 14 residues. The V end lost 7 bases, the J end lost 9 bases, and 19 bases lay between the germline ends. The CDR3 sequence: CASTRIGAGSEQFF. The CDR3 bases are TGTGCCAGTACCCGAATAGGGGCTGGAAGTGAGCAGTTCTTC. Together with reference TRBV19 and TRBJ2-1, the CDR3 gives the full variable domain: DGGITQSPKYLFRKEGQNVTLSCEQNLNHDAMYWYRQDPGQGLRLIYYSQIVNDFQKGDIAEGYSVSREKKESFPLTVTSAQKNPTAFYLCASTRIGAGSEQFFGPGTRLTVL.

This chain uses TRBV4-2 with TRBJ2-7; D is ambiguous. Germline loops: CDR1 LGHNA, CDR2 YNFKEQ. Trimming pared 0 bases from V and 2 bases from J, leaving 5 bases between. CDR3 length: 13 amino acids. The CDR3: CASSQDPTYEQYF. The CDR3 region has the DNA TGTGCCAGCAGCCAAGACCCCACCTACGAGCAGTACTTC.

V is TRBV29-1 and J is TRBJ2-5; D uncertain. The DNA end lines up better with TRBJ2-7; the J call may be wrong. The CDR3 contains 14 residues. Germline V gene data show CDR1 as SQVTM and CDR2 as ANQGSEA. The DNA for the CDR3 is TGCAGCGCGATAAGCTCCCTGCCAGCCTACGAGCAGTACTTC. Its translation: CSAISSLPAYEQYF.

The chain is built from TRBV9 and TRBJ2-2; 10 nucleotides align to TRBD2. The CDR3 consists of 15 residues. Trimming took 3 bases from V and 7 from J; bases not matched to a gene: 6. CDR1 is SGDLS, CDR2 YYNGEE, per germline. The CDR3 loop is CASSEASGSIGELFF. The DNA for the CDR3 is TGTGCCAGCAGCGAGGCTAGCGGGAGTATCGGGGAGCTGTTTTTT.

The chain combines TRBV7-9 with TRBJ2-1; a possible D gene is TRBD2 (6 bases). The ends were cut back, 6 bases at V and 6 bases at J, with 15 bases in the middle. The V gene's germline CDR1 is SEHNR and CDR2 FQNEAQ (reference sequence). CDR3 size: 14 residues. The CDR3 protein is CASRAAGTRNEQFF. In DNA form, the CDR3 reads TGTGCCAGCAGAGCCGCGGGGACGCGCAATGAGCAGTTCTTC. Full variable domain (outside the CDR3, taken from reference TRBV7-9 and TRBJ2-1): DTGVSQNPRHKITKRGQNVTFRCDPISEHNRLYWYRQTLGQGPEFLTYFQNEAQLEKSRLLSDRFSAERPKGSFSTLEIQRTEQGDSAMYLCASRAAGTRNEQFFGPGTRLTVL.

This clone came up once. The CDR3, as DNA: TGTGCCAGCAGCTTAGGGAGCGGGAGGGCGCCAGATACGCAGTATTTT. Translating it yields CASSLGSGRAPDTQYF. This chain connects TRBV11-2 to TRBJ2-3; 10 bases fit TRBD2. V shed 1 base, J shed 4 bases, and the junction held 5 bases outside the gene matches. The CDR3 has 16 residues. Germline V gene lookup returns CDR1 SGHAT and CDR2 FQNNGV.

The rearrangement joins TRBV7-8 to TRBJ2-1; no clear D gene. The CDR3 totals 13 residues. Between the trimmed V and J ends, which lost 4 bases and 10 bases, there was a span of 14 bases. The germline CDR1 and CDR2 sequences are SGHVS and FQNEAQ. The CDR3 bases are TGTGCCAGCAGCTCGGGCAGGAAAGACGAGCAGTTCTTC. Its translation: CASSSGRKDEQFF.

The chain joins TRBV9 to TRBJ2-7, with 9 bases matching TRBD1. CDR1 is SGDLS and CDR2 is YYNGEE in the germline V gene. V shed 4 bases, J shed 2 bases, and the junction held 7 bases outside the gene matches. The CDR3 length is 15 residues. CDR3 nucleotide sequence: TGTGCCAGCAGCCCTACGGACAGGGGCCCCTACGAGCAGTACTTC. This translates into CASSPTDRGPYEQYF.

The chain is built from TRBV11-3 and TRBJ2-5; D uncertain. The V end lost 6 bases, the J end lost 1 base, and 9 bases lay between the germline ends. This CDR3 comprises 13 residues. From germline, CDR1 is SGHNT and CDR2 YENEEA. This CDR3 reads CASSSAVQETQYF. The CDR3 nucleotides are TGTGCCAGCAGTTCGGCCGTCCAAGAGACCCAGTACTTC.

The chain couples TRBV2 to TRBJ2-7, with D unclear. This CDR3 comprises 14 residues. Trimming took 6 bases from V and 0 from J, leaving 12 bases between them. The germline V gene encodes CDR1 SNHLY and CDR2 FYNNEI. The CDR3 protein is CASREYLSSYEQYF. The CDR3 nucleotides read TGTGCCAGCAGGGAGTACCTATCCTCCTACGAGCAGTACTTC.

This clone came up once. The chain combines TRBV7-9 with TRBJ2-1; no clear D gene. The CDR3 has 13 residues. V was trimmed by 5 bases and J by 5 bases, leaving 10 bases between them. CDR1 and CDR2 (germline): SEHNR, FQNEAQ (reference sequence). CDR3 in DNA: TGTGCCAGCAGCCGACCTACAGACAATGAGCAGTTCTTC. Protein: CASSRPTDNEQFF.

The rearrangement joins TRBV7-9 to TRBJ2-7, with D perhaps matching TRBD1 (5 bases). The CDR3 sequence is 17 residues long. Germline V gene lookup returns CDR1 SEHNR and CDR2 FQNEAQ (reference sequence). Trimming pared 4 bases from V and 0 bases from J, leaving 19 bases between. CDR3 sequence: CASSSSPGASYSYEQYF. Here the CDR3 DNA reads TGTGCCAGCAGCTCTTCCCCTGGGGCTTCCTACTCCTACGAGCAGTACTTC.

This chain connects TRBV6-5 to TRBJ2-1; the D gene is possibly TRBD2 (5 bases). Trimming removed 4 bases from V and 6 bases from J, with 13 bases in between. CDR3 length equals 14 residues. CDR1 MNHEY and CDR2 SVGAGI come from the germline V gene. CDR3 sequence (DNA): TGTGCCAGCAGTTTCGTCGTTGCGGGCAATGAGCAGTTCTTC. It is translated as CASSFVVAGNEQFF.

The chain links TRBV19 to TRBJ1-2; D remains unclear. The V gene's germline CDR1 is LNHDA and CDR2 SQIVND (reference sequence). The CDR3 has 14 amino acids. The V end lost 3 bases, the J end lost 6 bases, and 14 bases lay between the germline ends. The CDR3 DNA reads TGTGCCAGTAGTATTTGGGATTTCGCGGATGGCTACACCTTC. Translated, it gives CASSIWDFADGYTF.